A selection of T cell receptor beta chains follows, all from one sample in a study of response to subunit inactivated influenza vaccine. MiXCR, run by TCRdb on the RT-PCR reads, gives a single entry per CDR3 protein. The sample holds approximately 520,000 distinct CDR3 sequences, around 25% seen once. Source: CD4+ T cells sorted from PBMCs, taken 5 to 6 days after vaccination. These TCRs come from a man aged 45 to 65 who received an inactivated influenza vaccine. Each CDR3 is given with its conserved first and last residue. D genes are given only for firm matches. Size tells how often a clone was seen (once, few, many) or the class of an expanded clone, and some rows leave it out.

j_gene: TRBJ2-3
v_gene: TRBV14
abundance: few
d_gene: -
CDR3nt: TGTGCCAGCAGCCAAGTTCGGACAGATACGCAGTATTTT
CDR3aa: CASSQVRTDTQYF

j_gene: TRBJ1-4
v_gene: TRBV30
abundance: -
d_gene: -
CDR3nt: TGTGCCTGGAGGGCGACGGGGAGGACCGAAAAACTGTTTTTT
CDR3aa: CAWRATGRTEKLFF

j_gene: TRBJ1-6
v_gene: TRBV7-2
abundance: -
d_gene: -
CDR3nt: TGTGCCAGCAGCCTATTGGCAGATAATTCACCCCTCCACTTT
CDR3aa: CASSLLADNSPLHF

j_gene: TRBJ2-3
v_gene: TRBV20-1
abundance: -
d_gene: TRBD1
CDR3nt: TGCAGTGCTAGTAGCCTCCGGGACAGGGGGATCAAAGATACGCAGTATTTT
CDR3aa: CSASSLRDRGIKDTQYF

j_gene: TRBJ2-3
v_gene: TRBV7-3
abundance: -
d_gene: TRBD2
CDR3nt: TGTGCCAGCAAGCCTAGCGGGAGTACAGATACGCAGTATTTT
CDR3aa: CASKPSGSTDTQYF

j_gene: TRBJ2-2
v_gene: TRBV10-1
abundance: -
d_gene: TRBD2
CDR3nt: TGCGCCAGCAGTGCCTGGACTAGCGGGGGGGAGTACACCGGGGAGCTGTTTTTT
CDR3aa: CASSAWTSGGEYTGELFF

j_gene: TRBJ2-3
v_gene: TRBV7-3
abundance: -
d_gene: -
CDR3nt: TGTGCCAGCAGCTCGGGATTTAGCACAGATACGCAGTATTTT
CDR3aa: CASSSGFSTDTQYF

j_gene: TRBJ2-3
v_gene: TRBV15
abundance: -
d_gene: TRBD1
CDR3nt: TGTGCCACCAGCAGAGGAACAGGGGCGACCACAGATACGCAGTATTTT
CDR3aa: CATSRGTGATTDTQYF

j_gene: TRBJ1-3
v_gene: TRBV5-1
abundance: -
d_gene: -
CDR3nt: TGCGCCAGCAGCTTGTTTGCTGGCTCTGGAAACACCATATATTTT
CDR3aa: CASSLFAGSGNTIYF

j_gene: TRBJ2-6
v_gene: TRBV6-1
abundance: few
d_gene: TRBD1
CDR3nt: TGTGCCAGCAGTACAGGGGGCGCTTCTGGGGCCAACGTCCTGACTTTC
CDR3aa: CASSTGGASGANVLTF

j_gene: TRBJ2-2
v_gene: TRBV12-3/TRBV12-4
abundance: few
d_gene: -
CDR3nt: TGTGCCAGCACCCGGTCCACGAACACCGGGGAGCTGTTTTTT
CDR3aa: CASTRSTNTGELFF

j_gene: TRBJ2-1
v_gene: TRBV5-1
abundance: few
d_gene: TRBD1
CDR3nt: TGCGCCAGTTTACTGGGGACAGAAACAGCGTCCAATGAGCAGTTCTTC
CDR3aa: CASLLGTETASNEQFF

j_gene: TRBJ2-7
v_gene: TRBV7-2
abundance: -
d_gene: -
CDR3nt: TGTGCCAGCAGCTTAGAGGGACAATCCCACGAGCAGTACTTC
CDR3aa: CASSLEGQSHEQYF

j_gene: TRBJ2-3
v_gene: TRBV14
abundance: many
d_gene: -
CDR3nt: TGTGCCAGCAGCCCCCTTGGTGCTACGCAGTATTTT
CDR3aa: CASSPLGATQYF

j_gene: TRBJ1-1
v_gene: TRBV5-1
abundance: -
d_gene: -
CDR3nt: TGCGCCAGCAGCGAGGCCTGGGGGAACACTGAAGCTTTCTTT
CDR3aa: CASSEAWGNTEAFF

j_gene: TRBJ2-1
v_gene: TRBV28
abundance: -
d_gene: -
CDR3nt: TGTGCCAGCAGTTTCGTGCTAGCTCCCTCCTACAATGAGCAGTTCTTC
CDR3aa: CASSFVLAPSYNEQFF

j_gene: TRBJ2-3
v_gene: TRBV27
abundance: -
d_gene: TRBD1
CDR3nt: TGTGCCAGCAGTTTAAGGGGGCTCGATTATACGCAGTATTTT
CDR3aa: CASSLRGLDYTQYF

j_gene: TRBJ1-1
v_gene: TRBV5-5
abundance: -
d_gene: -
CDR3nt: TGTGCCAGCAGCTTCGGGGGAAGTCCTGAAGCTTTCTTT
CDR3aa: CASSFGGSPEAFF

j_gene: TRBJ2-3
v_gene: TRBV28
abundance: once
d_gene: TRBD2
CDR3nt: TGTGCCAGCAGTTCCGGCGGACTAGCGGGCCTCACAGATACGCAGTATTTT
CDR3aa: CASSSGGLAGLTDTQYF

j_gene: TRBJ1-1
v_gene: TRBV20-1
abundance: many
d_gene: -
CDR3nt: TGCAGTGCTAGGAGTGGAAACACTGAAGCTTTCTTT
CDR3aa: CSARSGNTEAFF

j_gene: TRBJ1-1
v_gene: TRBV7-2
abundance: -
d_gene: -
CDR3nt: TGTGCCAGCAGCTTATACCCCTCTAACACTGAAGCTTTCTTT
CDR3aa: CASSLYPSNTEAFF

j_gene: TRBJ2-1
v_gene: TRBV5-4
abundance: few
d_gene: -
CDR3nt: TGTGCCAGCAGCTTGGGCCCACAAAGCTACTACAATGAGCAGTTCTTC
CDR3aa: CASSLGPQSYYNEQFF

j_gene: TRBJ2-7
v_gene: TRBV12-3/TRBV12-4
abundance: -
d_gene: TRBD2
CDR3nt: TGTGCCAGCAGTTCAAGACTAGCGGGCTACGAGCAGTACTTC
CDR3aa: CASSSRLAGYEQYF

j_gene: TRBJ2-2
v_gene: TRBV5-1
abundance: few
d_gene: TRBD1
CDR3nt: TGCGCCAGCAGTTACCAGGGGGACACCGGGGAGCTGTTTTTT
CDR3aa: CASSYQGDTGELFF

j_gene: TRBJ1-1
v_gene: TRBV5-1
abundance: few
d_gene: -
CDR3nt: TGCGCCAGCAGCCCTAGAAGCATGAACACTGAAGCTTTCTTT
CDR3aa: CASSPRSMNTEAFF

j_gene: TRBJ1-2
v_gene: TRBV12-3/TRBV12-4
abundance: few
d_gene: -
CDR3nt: TGTGCCAGCAGTTATGTTCAGGGAGGGGCTTATGGCTACACCTTC
CDR3aa: CASSYVQGGAYGYTF

j_gene: TRBJ2-1
v_gene: TRBV27
abundance: few
d_gene: -
CDR3nt: TGTGCCAGCAGTTTATCGGGCAGGGCTATGGGGCAGTTCTTC
CDR3aa: CASSLSGRAMGQFF

j_gene: TRBJ1-2
v_gene: TRBV29-1
abundance: few
d_gene: -
CDR3nt: TGCAGCCTAGGGGGGGCATGGGGCTACACCTTC
CDR3aa: CSLGGAWGYTF

j_gene: TRBJ2-5
v_gene: TRBV7-6
abundance: -
d_gene: -
CDR3nt: TGTGCCAGCAGCTTTCTGAAGTCAGGAGAGACCCAGTACTTC
CDR3aa: CASSFLKSGETQYF

j_gene: TRBJ2-5
v_gene: TRBV29-1
abundance: -
d_gene: -
CDR3nt: TGCAGCGTTAAACGATCGAGAGAGACCCAGTACTTC
CDR3aa: CSVKRSRETQYF

j_gene: TRBJ1-5
v_gene: TRBV20-1
abundance: -
d_gene: -
CDR3nt: TGCAGTGCTAGAGGGTTCGCTGATCAGCCCCAGCATTTT
CDR3aa: CSARGFADQPQHF

j_gene: TRBJ2-7
v_gene: TRBV6-1
abundance: few
d_gene: -
CDR3nt: TGTGCCAGCAGTGAATTGAGGAACTGGGAGTGGGAGCAGTACTTC
CDR3aa: CASSELRNWEWEQYF

j_gene: TRBJ2-7
v_gene: TRBV30
abundance: few
d_gene: -
CDR3nt: TGTGCCTGGAGTGAGGGGGGCGAGCAGTACTTC
CDR3aa: CAWSEGGEQYF